The rows below give T cell receptor beta chains drawn from one sample of a study of vaccination and CD4 T cells after COVID-19. These receptors have no known antigen. Using its own MiXCR run on the PCR reads, TCRdb lists one record per CDR3 protein. Of about 3,500 distinct CDR3 sequences in the sample, approximately 31% were seen once. Material for sequencing was CD4+ T cells from blood, cultured in vitro. The receptor source for this set is a human donor who had recovered from COVID-19. The CDR3 runs from the conserved cysteine through the conserved F or W. The D gene is left open where the match is weak. Where a row states a size, it is once, few, many or the class of an expanded clone; other rows omit it.

j_gene: TRBJ1-5
d_gene: TRBD1
abundance: few
v_gene: TRBV19
CDR3aa: CASRQGGNQPQHF
CDR3nt: TGTGCCAGTAGACAGGGGGGGAATCAGCCCCAGCATTTT

j_gene: TRBJ2-5
d_gene: .
abundance: hyperexpanded
v_gene: TRBV27
CDR3aa: CASSLSTGALETQYF
CDR3nt: TGTGCCAGCAGTTTATCCACGGGGGCGTTGGAGACCCAGTACTTC

j_gene: TRBJ2-1
d_gene: .
abundance: few
v_gene: TRBV7-7
CDR3aa: CASSSDPGNEQFF
CDR3nt: TGTGCTAGCAGCTCAGACCCAGGAAATGAGCAGTTCTTC

j_gene: TRBJ1-2
d_gene: .
abundance: medium-sized
v_gene: TRBV7-2
CDR3aa: CASSLDRSYYGYTF
CDR3nt: TGTGCCAGCAGCCTTGACAGATCTTACTATGGCTACACCTTC

j_gene: TRBJ2-7
d_gene: .
abundance: few
v_gene: TRBV7-6
CDR3aa: CASSLAGFVVEGPGSTYEQYF
CDR3nt: TGTGCCAGCAGCTTAGCGGGCTTCGTGGTAGAGGGGCCAGGTTCGACCTACGAGCAGTACTTC

j_gene: TRBJ1-1
d_gene: .
abundance: .
v_gene: TRBV5-1
CDR3aa: CASSPGLYLNTEAFF
CDR3nt: TGCGCCAGCAGCCCAGGACTCTATTTGAACACTGAAGCTTTCTTT

j_gene: TRBJ1-1
d_gene: .
abundance: .
v_gene: TRBV6-1
CDR3aa: CSNSRGVGDTEAFF
CDR3nt: TGTTCCAACAGTCGTGGCGTAGGGGACACTGAAGCTTTCTTT

j_gene: TRBJ1-1
d_gene: TRBD1
abundance: few
v_gene: TRBV20-1
CDR3aa: CSALPGQGKGTEAFF
CDR3nt: TGCAGTGCTCTCCCGGGACAGGGGAAGGGGACTGAAGCTTTCTTT

j_gene: TRBJ1-2
d_gene: .
abundance: few
v_gene: TRBV5-6
CDR3aa: CASSPGVGLGYTF
CDR3nt: TGTGCCAGCAGCCCCGGTGTAGGGTTGGGCTACACCTTC

j_gene: TRBJ1-1
d_gene: .
abundance: .
v_gene: TRBV30
CDR3aa: CAWSVQRGTEAFF
CDR3nt: TGTGCCTGGAGTGTACAACGGGGCACTGAAGCTTTCTTT

j_gene: TRBJ2-3
d_gene: .
abundance: .
v_gene: TRBV30
CDR3aa: CAWGLADTQYF
CDR3nt: TGTGCCTGGGGCCTGGCAGATACGCAGTATTTT

j_gene: TRBJ2-3
d_gene: TRBD2
abundance: few
v_gene: TRBV11-2
CDR3aa: CASSLDSGTSGGVTDTQYF
CDR3nt: TGTGCCAGCAGCTTAGACAGCGGGACTAGCGGGGGGGTCACAGATACGCAGTATTTT

j_gene: TRBJ1-2
d_gene: .
abundance: few
v_gene: TRBV30
CDR3aa: CAWSYGTHYGYTF
CDR3nt: TGTGCCTGGAGTTACGGGACACACTATGGCTACACCTTC

j_gene: TRBJ1-5
d_gene: .
abundance: .
v_gene: TRBV6-1
CDR3aa: CASTATVNWSNQPQHF
CDR3nt: TGTGCCAGCACTGCGACGGTAAACTGGAGCAATCAGCCCCAGCATTTT